These 18 T cell receptor beta chains came from one sample sequenced in a study of breast tumors, draining lymph nodes, adjacent tissues. The lymph nodes were axillary draining lymph nodes from breast cancer patients. MiXCR, applied by TCRdb to the multiplex PCR reads, yields one record per CDR3 protein. This sample yields fewer than 250,000 distinct CDR3 sequences, of which 32% are seen a single time; 1.3% to 1.5% belongs to the top ten. The sequenced material came from axillary lymph node tissue. All receptors come from a female donor with breast cancer. Some clones in this sample may be carry-over from other donors' samples.

This clonotype came up many times. CDR3 nucleotide sequence: TGCAGTGCTGGGACTAGCGGGGAGCAGTTCTTC. Its protein product is CSAGTSGEQFF. The chain employs TRBV20-1 and TRBJ2-1, with 12 nucleotides matching TRBD2. CDR3 size: 11 residues. Trimming took 5 bases from V and 10 from J; bases not matched to a gene: 0. Germline CDR1 reads DFQATT; CDR2 reads SNEGSKA (reference sequence).

This clonotype was recorded many times. The rearrangement uses TRBV6-2 or TRBV6-3 and TRBJ1-2; 12 bases are a match to TRBD1. The CDR3 runs to 16 residues. Unmatched junction bases numbered 9, after V lost 6 bases and J lost 4 bases. CDR1 is MNHEY, CDR2 SVGEGT, per germline. This chain's CDR3 is CASSSSGTGGVYGYTF. CDR3 DNA: TGTGCCAGCAGCTCCTCCGGGACAGGGGGCGTCTATGGCTACACCTTC.

Details on this clonotype: No conserved phenylalanine or tryptophan ends this CDR3, so it is likely a read error. It is unclear where the CDR3 begins or ends on the DNA, so no DNA is shown, and the CDR3 is as TCRdb lists it. The chain is built from TRBV3-1 and TRBJ2-7. Germline assignment: CDR1 LGHDT and CDR2 YNNKEL (reference sequence). The length of the CDR3 is 9 amino acids, counting both ends. This chain's CDR3 is CASSQDTGY.

This clonotype showed up just a few times. The rearrangement links TRBV29-1 to TRBJ2-7; D might be TRBD2 (5 bases). Trimming removed 4 bases from V and 7 bases from J, with 14 bases in between. The CDR3 length is 12 residues. Germline CDR1 SQVTM, CDR2 ANQGSEA. Here the CDR3 DNA reads TGCAGCGTTGCGCCCGGGGTTTTGGAGCAGTACTTC. Encoded protein: CSVAPGVLEQYF.

This clonotype has at least ten counts. The chain recombines TRBV15 with TRBJ1-5, with D maybe TRBD1 (5 bases). The germline V gene has CDR1 LNHNV and CDR2 YYDKDF (reference sequence). This CDR3 comprises 13 residues. Trimming left V 3 bases short and J 7 bases short, with 10 bases between. The CDR3 loop reads CATSSSRGQPQHF. DNA of the CDR3: TGTGCCACCAGCAGCTCTCGGGGCCAGCCCCAGCATTTT.

This clonotype has at least ten counts. The chain is built from TRBV4-1 and TRBJ2-1; TRBD2 agrees at 9 bases. From germline, CDR1 is MGHRA and CDR2 YSYEKL. The CDR3 has 17 residues. The ends lost 3 bases at V and 1 base at J; junction bases unmatched: 7. The CDR3, as DNA: TGCGCCAGCAGCCACAACGCTCTAGCGGGGTCCTACAATGAGCAGTTCTTC. Translating gives CASSHNALAGSYNEQFF.

The CDR3 loop is CASSLGNRIASSYNEQFF. In DNA form, the CDR3 reads TGTGCCAGCAGCTTGGGAAACAGGATCGCGAGCTCCTACAATGAGCAGTTCTTC. This chain links TRBV5-4 with TRBJ2-1, with D perhaps TRBD1 (5 bases). CDR1 is SGHNT and CDR2 is YYREEE in the germline V gene (reference sequence). Trimming cost V 0 bases and J 0 bases, with 16 bases left between them. The CDR3 is 18 amino acids.

For this clonotype: This sequence may be a read error, since a much larger clone differs from it by one base. The rearrangement links TRBV6-6 to TRBJ2-3; 7 bases match TRBD1. The J segment lost 0 bases and the V segment lost 11 bases, leaving 14 bases of the junction unmatched. Germline V gene data show CDR1 as MNHNY and CDR2 as SVGAGI (reference sequence). This CDR3 comprises 16 residues. The CDR3 DNA reads as TGTGCCGTCACATCCCGAGGGGGCGAGAGCACAGATACGCAGTATTTT. Translation: CAVTSRGGESTDTQYF.

This clonotype occurred many times. The chain has TRBV3-1 and TRBJ2-7, with D unresolved. V was clipped by 5 bases and J by 4 bases, with 15 bases between them. The CDR3 has 14 residues. The germline gives CDR1 LGHDT, CDR2 YNNKEL (reference sequence). Here the CDR3 reads CASSFGPKRYEQYF. The DNA for the CDR3 is TGTGCCAGCAGCTTCGGTCCTAAGAGGTACGAGCAGTACTTC.

The count of this clonotype is one. Without the conserved terminal phenylalanine or tryptophan, this CDR3 likely stems from a read error. The DNA is left out, because the CDR3 cannot be placed on it with certainty; the CDR3 is given as TCRdb lists it. The chain employs TRBV5-1 and TRBJ2-6. Germline V gene sequence: CDR1 SGHRS, CDR2 YFSETQ. The CDR3 region is 12 residues in length, termini included. The CDR3 loop reads CASSFGDNVLTL.

This clonotype was counted at least ten times. The chain employs TRBV10-2 and TRBJ2-5; D perhaps matches TRBD1 (7 bases). The germline V and J ends were trimmed by 8 bases and 5 bases, with 18 bases remaining between them. CDR3 length: 14 residues. Germline CDR1 WSHSY, CDR2 SAAADI. The CDR3 DNA follows: TGCGCCAGCGGACAATCCAGGGGGGCTGAGACCCAGTACTTC. Its protein product is CASGQSRGAETQYF.

This clonotype was seen ten or more times. The CDR3 DNA reads as TGTGCCAGCAGCTTAGCCCCGGTAGGAGAGCAGTACTTC. This gives the protein CASSLAPVGEQYF. This chain joins TRBV7-6 and TRBJ2-7; D is unclear. V dropped 0 bases and J dropped 7 bases, with 10 bases sitting between them. The CDR3 length is 13 residues. Germline values: CDR1 SGHVS, CDR2 FNYEAQ.

A word on this clonotype: This may arise from a read error, as a much more abundant clone is one base away. The chain links TRBV11-2 to TRBJ1-4, with TRBD1 as a possible D gene (5 bases). Germline-derived CDR1 and CDR2 are SGHAT and FQNNGV. This CDR3 is 15 amino acids long. V dropped 8 bases and J dropped 5 bases, with 18 bases sitting between them. The CDR3 loop reads CASGAIGTDNEKLFF. The CDR3, as DNA: TGTGCCAGCGGCGCGATCGGGACGGACAATGAAAAACTGTTTTTT.

This clonotype was seen ten or more times. The chain recombines TRBV20-1 with TRBJ1-2; TRBD1 matches at 7 bases. The CDR3 totals 13 residues. Germline CDR1 DFQATT, CDR2 SNEGSKA (reference sequence). DNA of the CDR3: TGCAGGGTAGGGGGCAGGGGAGTTCAGGGCTACACCTTC. As protein: CRVGGRGVQGYTF.

This rearrangement joins TRBV19 to TRBJ1-4, with TRBD1 matching 11 bases. V lost 8 bases to trimming and J lost 5 bases; unmatched junction nucleotides: 16. The CDR3 runs to 18 residues. Germline loops: CDR1 LNHDA, CDR2 SQIVND (reference sequence). This chain's CDR3 is CASLIRGTGGRKNEKLFF. CDR3 coding DNA: TGTGCCAGTTTAATCCGTGGGACAGGGGGTCGAAAGAATGAAAAACTGTTTTTT.

This clonotype was observed at least ten times. The DNA of the CDR3 is TGTGCCAGTAGTATTCCCCCCCCGGGAGCCTATGGCTACACCTTC. Its protein is CASSIPPPGAYGYTF. The chain is built from TRBV19 and TRBJ1-2; D remains unclear. CDR1 LNHDA and CDR2 SQIVND come from the germline V gene (reference sequence). The CDR3 loop spans 15 amino acids. Trimming took off 3 bases at V and 4 bases at J, with 15 bases between the two ends. Using reference TRBV19 and TRBJ1-2 for the parts outside the CDR3, the full variable domain is DGGITQSPKYLFRKEGQNVTLSCEQNLNHDAMYWYRQDPGQGLRLIYYSQIVNDFQKGDIAEGYSVSREKKESFPLTVTSAQKNPTAFYLCASSIPPPGAYGYTFGSGTRLTVV.

This clonotype was recorded many times. The J gene is TRBJ2-5, the V gene TRBV7-2; no reliable D call. Deletions cut 2 bases from V and 6 bases from J, with 10 bases between. The CDR3 has 13 amino acids. CDR1 and CDR2 from the germline V gene are SGHTA and FQGNSA. CDR3 in DNA: TGTGCCAGCAGCTTATCCCACTCAAAGACCCAGTACTTC. This translates into CASSLSHSKTQYF.

At least ten counts were recorded for this clonotype. The chain joins TRBV20-1 to TRBJ1-2, with a weak D call TRBD1 (5 bases). Germline V gene data show CDR1 as DFQATT and CDR2 as SNEGSKA (reference sequence). Between the trimmed V and J ends, which lost 0 bases and 4 bases, there was a span of 12 bases. This CDR3 comprises 14 residues. The CDR3 DNA follows: TGCAGTGCTAGAGAAGACAGTGATTTCTATGGCTACACCTTC. It is translated as CSAREDSDFYGYTF.